This TCR beta chain is from a study of cytomegalovirus exposure and HLA in healthy donors. The donors, nominally healthy at sampling, likely had unrecorded immune exposures. Trimming pared 1 base from V and 5 bases from J, leaving 6 bases between. Germline V gene data show CDR1 as GTSNPN and CDR2 as SVGIG (reference sequence). This CDR3 is built from 13 residues. The PCR was carried out with 60 Vbeta primers and 13 Jbeta primers. Profiling relied on immunoSEQ multiplex PCR, and the TCRdb table lists in-frame clones only, not all of them. The sample table includes about 78,000 clones. The chain has TRBV30 and TRBJ1-6, with D perhaps matching TRBD1 (5 bases). Sequenced input: PBMCs. The receptor was derived from a female donor in good health and CMV-seropositive. CDR3 protein: CAWSGQHNSPLHF. The CDR3 region has the DNA TGTGCCTGGAGTGGACAGCATAATTCACCCCTCCACTTT.